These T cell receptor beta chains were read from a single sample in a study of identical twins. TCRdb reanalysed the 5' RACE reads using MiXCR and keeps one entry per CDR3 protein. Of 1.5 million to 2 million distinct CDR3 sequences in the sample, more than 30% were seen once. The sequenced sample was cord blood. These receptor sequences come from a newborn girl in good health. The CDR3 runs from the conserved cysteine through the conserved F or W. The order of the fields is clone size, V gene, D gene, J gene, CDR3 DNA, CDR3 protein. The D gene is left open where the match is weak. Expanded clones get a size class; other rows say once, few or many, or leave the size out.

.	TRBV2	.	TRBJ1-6	TGTGCCAGCAGTGGGTCTACAGGCTTAAAGAATTCACCCCTCCACTTT	CASSGSTGLKNSPLHF
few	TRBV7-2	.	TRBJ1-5	TGTGCCAGCAGCTTAGGTGAAAGACGGAGTAGTTTAAGCAATCAGCCCCAGCATTTT	CASSLGERRSSLSNQPQHF
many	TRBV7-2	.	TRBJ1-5	TGTGCCAGCAGCTTAGCGGCTGGCGATCAGCCCCAGCATTTT	CASSLAAGDQPQHF
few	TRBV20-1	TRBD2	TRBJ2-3	TGCAGTGCCAAGACTAGCGGGAGGGCCCGTGATACGCAGTATTTT	CSAKTSGRARDTQYF
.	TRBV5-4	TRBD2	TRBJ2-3	TGTGCCGGCAGCTTGATTACTAGCGGTCCCACAGATACGCAGTATTTT	CAGSLITSGPTDTQYF
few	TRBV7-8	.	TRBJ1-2	TGTGCCAGTAAGCAGGGGAGATATGGCTACACCTTC	CASKQGRYGYTF
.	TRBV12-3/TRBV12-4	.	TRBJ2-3	TGTGCCAGTGCGCTTGGCATAATGAGCACAGATACGCAGTATTTT	CASALGIMSTDTQYF
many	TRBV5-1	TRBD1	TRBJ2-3	TGCGCCAGCAGCTTTCTGACAGGGTTCACAGATACGCAGTATTTT	CASSFLTGFTDTQYF
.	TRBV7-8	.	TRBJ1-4	TGTGCCAGCAGCTTAGCCGTCGAGGGCGGGGAAAAACTGTTTTTT	CASSLAVEGGEKLFF
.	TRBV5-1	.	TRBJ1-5	TGCGCCAGCAGCTTTGGACACTTACAGCCCCAGCATTTT	CASSFGHLQPQHF
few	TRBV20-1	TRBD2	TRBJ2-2	TGCAGTGCTTGGACTAGGATTGACACCGGGGAGCTGTTTTTT	CSAWTRIDTGELFF
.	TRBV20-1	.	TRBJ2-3	TGCGCATGGCGTTTGGGATCGTACCAAGAGACCCAGTATTTT	CAWRLGSYQETQYF
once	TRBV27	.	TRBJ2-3	TGTGCCAGCAGTTTCCGAGGGGGGTACAGGGTGTTTATAGATACGCAGTATTTT	CASSFRGGYRVFIDTQYF
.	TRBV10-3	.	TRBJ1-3	TGTGCCATCAGTGAGTCGGACGGACTTACTGGAAACACCATATATTTT	CAISESDGLTGNTIYF
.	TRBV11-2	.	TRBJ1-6	TGTTCCAGCAGCCGCACGGTGGGGGAGAATTCACCCCTCCACTTT	CSSSRTVGENSPLHF
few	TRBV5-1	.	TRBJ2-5	TGCGCCAGCAGCTTGTTGGGGCCAAGGGAGACCCAGTACTTC	CASSLLGPRETQYF
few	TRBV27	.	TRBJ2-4	TGTGCCAGCAGGCCTGGGGGGTCGGGAAACATTCAGTACTTC	CASRPGGSGNIQYF
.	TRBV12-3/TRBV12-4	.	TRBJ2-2	TGTGCCAGCAGCCCAGGGTCGGGCGGGGAGCTGTTTTTT	CASSPGSGGELFF
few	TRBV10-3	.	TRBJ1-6	TGTGCCATCAGTGACAGAGAATCACCCCTCCACTTT	CAISDRESPLHF
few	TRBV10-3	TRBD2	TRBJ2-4	TGTGCCATCAGTGGCGACTACGGTAGCGGGAGCGTAAACATTCAGTACTTC	CAISGDYGSGSVNIQYF
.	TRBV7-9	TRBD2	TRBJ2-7	TGTGCCAGCAGCTTAGGAGGGACTAGTTCTGGGAACGAGCAGTACTTC	CASSLGGTSSGNEQYF
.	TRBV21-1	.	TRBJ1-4	TGTGCCGGCAGCAAATTCGGCCGAGGACCCGCAACTAATGAAAAACTGTTTTTT	CAGSKFGRGPATNEKLFF
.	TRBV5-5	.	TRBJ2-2	TGTGCCAGCAGCTTGTTGTTAGGGACACTCAACACCGGGGAGCTGTTTTTT	CASSLLLGTLNTGELFF
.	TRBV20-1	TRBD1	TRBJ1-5	TGCAGTGCTAGGGGACAGGGGGCGGAACAGCCCCAGCATTTT	CSARGQGAEQPQHF
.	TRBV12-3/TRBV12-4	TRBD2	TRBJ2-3	TGTGCCAGCAGTCCGGGAGGTACCTGGGATACGCAGTATTTT	CASSPGGTWDTQYF
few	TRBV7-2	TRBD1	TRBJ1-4	TGTGCCAGCAGCCTGGACAGGGCTCATGAAAAACTGTTTTTT	CASSLDRAHEKLFF
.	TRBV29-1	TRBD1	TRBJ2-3	TGCAGCGTAACCGGGACAGGGGGCGCCGTAGATACGCAGTATTTT	CSVTGTGGAVDTQYF
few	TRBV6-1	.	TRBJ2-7	TGTGCCAGCAGGGGGGGACACCGAAGGGTCTACGAGCAGTACTTC	CASRGGHRRVYEQYF
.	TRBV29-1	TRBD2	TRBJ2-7	TGCAGCGTCAGTATCCGGGGGGAGGTCTACGAGCAGTACTTC	CSVSIRGEVYEQYF
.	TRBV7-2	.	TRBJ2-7	TGTGCCAGCAGCTTGGAGGCCTACTTATACGAGCAGTACTTC	CASSLEAYLYEQYF
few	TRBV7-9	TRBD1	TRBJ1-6	TGTGCCAGCAGCTTAGTAAGGGGGCTTGGATCACCCCTCCACTTT	CASSLVRGLGSPLHF
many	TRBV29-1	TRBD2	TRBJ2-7	TGCAGCGTGGAAGGACTAGCGGGAGGGCCGTCCTACGAGCAGTACTTC	CSVEGLAGGPSYEQYF
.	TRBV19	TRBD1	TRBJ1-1	TGTGCCAGTAGTCCAGGGACAGGGAAAGCTTTCTTT	CASSPGTGKAFF
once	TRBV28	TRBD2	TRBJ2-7	TGTGCCAGCAGTCTCGGACTAGCGGGAGGTAGGCACGAGCAGTACTTC	CASSLGLAGGRHEQYF
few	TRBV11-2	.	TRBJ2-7	TGTGCCAGCAGCTCCCTCGGGGTCGCCTACGAGCAGTACTTC	CASSSLGVAYEQYF